The TCR beta chain under discussion was sequenced for a study of T-cell memory formation after mild COVID-19. Looking at the study overall: Each donor largely had its own TCR clusters. Points from the study as a whole: There was no confirmation that second-wave clones peaking on day 37 were SARS-CoV-2 specific. Those CD4+ clones that contracted were mainly in CM and EM (CD8+ ones in EMRA).

This clonotype was observed a few times. Its antigen is currently unknown. Looked up from germline, CDR1 is LGHNA and CDR2 is YSLEER. This CDR3 contains 17 residues. V shed 2 bases, J shed 2 bases, and the junction held 12 bases outside the gene matches. TCRdb re-derived calls from the 5' RACE reads in MiXCR, one entry per CDR3 protein. Counted here are hundreds of thousands of distinct CDR3 sequences, around 28% occurring once; the ten biggest clones make up roughly 12%. This TCR came from an adult woman who had mild COVID-19 (a few samples of this study predate the infection). Cell type and time point are not known. Sequencing was done on a sample of PBMCs or a T cell subset sorted from them (not recorded which). This rearrangement joins TRBV4-3 to TRBJ2-7, with TRBD2 matching over 7 bases. The CDR3 DNA reads TGCGCCAGCAGCCAACATGCCGTGGCTAGCGGAACCTACGAGCAGTACTTC. Translation: CASSQHAVASGTYEQYF.